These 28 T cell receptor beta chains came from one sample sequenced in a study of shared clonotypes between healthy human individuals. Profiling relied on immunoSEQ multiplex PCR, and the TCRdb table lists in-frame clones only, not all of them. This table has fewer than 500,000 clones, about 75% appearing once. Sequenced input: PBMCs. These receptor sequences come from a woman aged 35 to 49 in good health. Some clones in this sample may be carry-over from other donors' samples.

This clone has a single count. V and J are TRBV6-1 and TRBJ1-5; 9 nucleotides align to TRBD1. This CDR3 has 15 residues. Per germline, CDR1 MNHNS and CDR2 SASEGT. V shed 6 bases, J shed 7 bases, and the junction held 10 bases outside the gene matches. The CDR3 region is CASRGDRALGQPQHF. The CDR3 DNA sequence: TGTGCCAGCAGGGGGGACAGGGCGCTAGGACAGCCCCAGCATTTT.

CDR3 sequence reads: CASSKAGGPDEQYF. CDR3 nucleotides: TGTGCCAGCAGCAAAGCGGGAGGGCCGGACGAGCAGTACTTC. This rearrangement joins TRBV11-2 to TRBJ2-7; 10 bases match TRBD2. V shed 5 bases, J shed 5 bases, and the junction held 6 bases outside the gene matches. Germline CDR1 is SGHAT and CDR2 is FQNNGV. There are 14 residues in the CDR3.

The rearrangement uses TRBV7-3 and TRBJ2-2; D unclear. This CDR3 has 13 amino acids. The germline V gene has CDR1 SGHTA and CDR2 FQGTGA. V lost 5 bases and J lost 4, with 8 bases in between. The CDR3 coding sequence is TGTGCCAGCAGCATTATACCCACCGGGGAGCTGTTTTTT. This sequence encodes CASSIIPTGELFF.

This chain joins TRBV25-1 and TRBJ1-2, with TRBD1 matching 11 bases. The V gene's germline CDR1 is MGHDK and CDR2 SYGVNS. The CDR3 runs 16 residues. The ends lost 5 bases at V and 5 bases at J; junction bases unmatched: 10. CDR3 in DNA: TGTGCCAGCAGTAGGGACAGGGGGGTCCCCCCTTATGGCTACACCTTC. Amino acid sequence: CASSRDRGVPPYGYTF.

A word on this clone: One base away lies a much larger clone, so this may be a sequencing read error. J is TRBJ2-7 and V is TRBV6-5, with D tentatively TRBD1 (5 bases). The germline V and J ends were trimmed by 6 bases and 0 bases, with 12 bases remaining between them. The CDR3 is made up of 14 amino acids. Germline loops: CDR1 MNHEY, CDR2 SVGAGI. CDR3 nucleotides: TGTGCCAGCAGGGACACATATGACTCCTACGAGCAGTACTTC. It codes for CASRDTYDSYEQYF.

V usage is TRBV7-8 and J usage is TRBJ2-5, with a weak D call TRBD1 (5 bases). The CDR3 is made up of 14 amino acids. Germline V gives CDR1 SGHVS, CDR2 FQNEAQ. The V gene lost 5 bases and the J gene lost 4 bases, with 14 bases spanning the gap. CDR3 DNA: TGTGCCAGCAGCCTACAGGTCCTGGGAGAGACCCAGTACTTC. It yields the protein CASSLQVLGETQYF.

The CDR3 bases are TGTGCCAGCAGTTACTCCCCCAGGGGGTCCCACGAGCAGTACTTC. Its protein is CASSYSPRGSHEQYF. The genes are TRBV6-7 and TRBJ2-7, with 7 bases fitting TRBD1. TRBV6-7 is reported as an ORF; its role is uncertain. The CDR3 loop spans 15 amino acids. V was clipped by 0 bases and J by 5 bases; unmatched bases: 7.

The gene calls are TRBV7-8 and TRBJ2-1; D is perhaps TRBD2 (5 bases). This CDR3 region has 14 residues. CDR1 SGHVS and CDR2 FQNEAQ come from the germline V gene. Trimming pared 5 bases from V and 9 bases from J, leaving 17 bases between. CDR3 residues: CASSPLAQAVEQFF. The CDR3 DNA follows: TGTGCCAGCAGCCCACTGGCCCAAGCGGTTGAGCAGTTCTTC.

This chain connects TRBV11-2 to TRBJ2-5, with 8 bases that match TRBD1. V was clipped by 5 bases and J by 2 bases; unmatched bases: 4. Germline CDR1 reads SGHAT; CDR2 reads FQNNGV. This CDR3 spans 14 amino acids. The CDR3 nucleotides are TGTGCCAGCAGCAAGGACAGGGTACAAGAGACCCAGTACTTC. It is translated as CASSKDRVQETQYF.

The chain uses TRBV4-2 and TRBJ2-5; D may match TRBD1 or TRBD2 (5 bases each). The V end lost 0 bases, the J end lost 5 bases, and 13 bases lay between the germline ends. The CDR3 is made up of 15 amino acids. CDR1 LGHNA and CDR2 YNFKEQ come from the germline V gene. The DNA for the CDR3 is TGTGCCAGCAGCCAAGATCCGGGACCCTCGGAGACCCAGTACTTC. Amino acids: CASSQDPGPSETQYF.

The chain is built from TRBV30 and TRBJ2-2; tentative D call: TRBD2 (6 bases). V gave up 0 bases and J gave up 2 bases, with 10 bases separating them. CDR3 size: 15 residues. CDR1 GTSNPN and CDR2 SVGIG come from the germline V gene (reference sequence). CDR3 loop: CAWSVSGTNTGELFF. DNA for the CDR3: TGTGCCTGGAGTGTATCGGGGACTAACACCGGGGAGCTGTTTTTT.

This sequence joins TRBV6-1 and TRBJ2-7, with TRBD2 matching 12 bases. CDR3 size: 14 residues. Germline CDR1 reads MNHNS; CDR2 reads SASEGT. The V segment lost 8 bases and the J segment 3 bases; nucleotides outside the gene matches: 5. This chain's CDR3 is CASSPLAGGYEQYF. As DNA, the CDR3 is TGTGCCAGCTCTCCACTAGCGGGGGGCTACGAGCAGTACTTC.

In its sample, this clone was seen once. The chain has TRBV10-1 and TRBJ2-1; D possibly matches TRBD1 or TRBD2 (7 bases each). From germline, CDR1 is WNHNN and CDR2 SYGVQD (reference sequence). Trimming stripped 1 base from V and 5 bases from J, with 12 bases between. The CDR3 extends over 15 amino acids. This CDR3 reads CASSEWGGGHNEQFF. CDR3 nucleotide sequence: TGCGCCAGCAGTGAGTGGGGAGGGGGCCACAATGAGCAGTTCTTC.

CDR3 sequence reads: CASSLSLAGMETQYF. DNA of the CDR3: TGTGCCAGCAGTTTGTCTCTAGCGGGAATGGAGACCCAGTACTTC. The chain links TRBV28 to TRBJ2-5; 9 nucleotides align to TRBD2. V shed 3 bases and J 5 bases; nucleotides not matched to a gene: 7. Germline V CDR1 and CDR2: MDHEN, SYDVKM. The CDR3 totals 15 residues.

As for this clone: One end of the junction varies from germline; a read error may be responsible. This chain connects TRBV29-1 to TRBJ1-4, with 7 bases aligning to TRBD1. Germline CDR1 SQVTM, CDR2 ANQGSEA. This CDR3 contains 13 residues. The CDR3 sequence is CSAVGGAWGQLIF. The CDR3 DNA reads TGCAGCGCTGTAGGGGGCGCGTGGGGACAGTTGATTTTT.

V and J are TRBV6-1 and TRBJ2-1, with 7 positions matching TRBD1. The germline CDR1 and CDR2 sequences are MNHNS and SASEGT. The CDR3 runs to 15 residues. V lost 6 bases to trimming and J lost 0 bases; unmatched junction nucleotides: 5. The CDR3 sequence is CASRRDSSSYNEQFF. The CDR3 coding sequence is TGTGCCAGCAGGAGGGACAGTAGCTCCTACAATGAGCAGTTCTTC.

The CDR3 DNA reads TGTGCCAGCAGTTTTAACTCCTACGAGCAGTACTTC. Translated: CASSFNSYEQYF. The chain employs TRBV27 and TRBJ2-7; no clear D gene. V lost 3 bases, J lost 0 bases, and 3 bases lay in between. CDR3 length: 12 residues. Per the germline V gene, CDR1 is MNHEY and CDR2 is SMNVEV (reference sequence).

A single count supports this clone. This CDR3 reads CASSLLRNEQFF. CDR3 DNA sequence: TGTGCCAGCAGTTTACTCCGCAATGAGCAGTTCTTC. This sequence joins TRBV28 and TRBJ2-1, with no clear D. V lost 2 bases, J lost 6 bases, and 5 bases lay in between. The germline V gene encodes CDR1 MDHEN and CDR2 SYDVKM. This CDR3 is 12 amino acids long.

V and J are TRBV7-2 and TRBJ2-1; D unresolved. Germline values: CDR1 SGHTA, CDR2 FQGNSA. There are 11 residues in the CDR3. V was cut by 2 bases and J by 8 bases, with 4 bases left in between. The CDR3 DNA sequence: TGTGCCAGCAGCTTATTGGATGAGCAGTTCTTC. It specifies CASSLLDEQFF. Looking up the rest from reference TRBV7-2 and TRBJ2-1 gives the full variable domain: GAGVSQSPSNKVTEKGKDVELRCDPISGHTALYWYRQSLGQGLEFLIYFQGNSAPDKSGLPSDRFSAERTGGSVSTLTIQRTQQEDSAVYLCASSLLDEQFFGPGTRLTVL.

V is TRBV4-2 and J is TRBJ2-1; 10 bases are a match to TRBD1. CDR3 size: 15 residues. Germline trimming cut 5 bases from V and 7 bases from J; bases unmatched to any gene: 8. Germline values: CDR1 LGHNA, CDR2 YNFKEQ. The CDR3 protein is CASSTPGQGWNEQFF. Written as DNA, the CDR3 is TGTGCCAGCAGCACCCCGGGACAGGGGTGGAATGAGCAGTTCTTC.

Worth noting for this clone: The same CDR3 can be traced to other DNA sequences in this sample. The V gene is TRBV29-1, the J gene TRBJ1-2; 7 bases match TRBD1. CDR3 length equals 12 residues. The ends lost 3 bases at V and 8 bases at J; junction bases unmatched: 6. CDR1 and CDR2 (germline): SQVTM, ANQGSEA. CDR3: CSVERTGSGYTF. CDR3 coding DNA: TGCAGCGTTGAGAGGACAGGATCCGGCTACACCTTC.

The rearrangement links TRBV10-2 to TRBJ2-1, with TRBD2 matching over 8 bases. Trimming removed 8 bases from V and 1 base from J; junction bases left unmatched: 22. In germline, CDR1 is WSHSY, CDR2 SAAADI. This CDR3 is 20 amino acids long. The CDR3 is CASSRKVGVAGKGSYNEQFF. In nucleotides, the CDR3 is TGCGCCAGCTCTCGAAAAGTAGGAGTAGCGGGGAAAGGTTCCTACAATGAGCAGTTCTTC.

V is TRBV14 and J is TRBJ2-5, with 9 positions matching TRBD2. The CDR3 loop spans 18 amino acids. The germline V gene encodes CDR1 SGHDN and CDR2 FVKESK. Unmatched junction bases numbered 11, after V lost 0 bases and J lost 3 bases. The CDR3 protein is CASSQEGLAGHQKETQYF. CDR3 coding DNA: TGTGCCAGCAGCCAAGAGGGTCTAGCGGGACATCAGAAAGAGACCCAGTACTTC.

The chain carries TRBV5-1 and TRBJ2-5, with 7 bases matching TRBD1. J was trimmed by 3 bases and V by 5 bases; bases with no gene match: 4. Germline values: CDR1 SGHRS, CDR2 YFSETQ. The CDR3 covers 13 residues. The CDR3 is CASSFTGEETQYF. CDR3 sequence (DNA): TGCGCCAGCAGTTTTACAGGGGAAGAGACCCAGTACTTC.

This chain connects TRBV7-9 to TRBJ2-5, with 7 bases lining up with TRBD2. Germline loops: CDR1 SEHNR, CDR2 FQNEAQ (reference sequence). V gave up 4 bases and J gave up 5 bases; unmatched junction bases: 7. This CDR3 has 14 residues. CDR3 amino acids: CASSSSGAGETQYF. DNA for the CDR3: TGTGCCAGCAGCTCGTCGGGAGCGGGGGAGACCCAGTACTTC.

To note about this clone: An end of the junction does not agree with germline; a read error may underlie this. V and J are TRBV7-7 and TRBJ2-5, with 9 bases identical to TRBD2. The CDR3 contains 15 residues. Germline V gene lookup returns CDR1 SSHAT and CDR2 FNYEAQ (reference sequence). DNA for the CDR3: TGTGCTAGCAGCCCATCGGCGGGAGGGTTGGAGACCCAGTACTTC. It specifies CASSPSAGGLETQYF.

The CDR3 protein is CASSQVSARSYEQYF. The CDR3 DNA reads as TGCGCCAGCAGCCAAGTTTCAGCGCGCTCCTACGAGCAGTACTTC. The V call is TRBV4-1, the J call TRBJ2-7, with D uncertain. This CDR3 comprises 15 residues. Germline assignment: CDR1 MGHRA and CDR2 YSYEKL. Trimming took 1 base from V and 0 from J, leaving 10 bases between them.

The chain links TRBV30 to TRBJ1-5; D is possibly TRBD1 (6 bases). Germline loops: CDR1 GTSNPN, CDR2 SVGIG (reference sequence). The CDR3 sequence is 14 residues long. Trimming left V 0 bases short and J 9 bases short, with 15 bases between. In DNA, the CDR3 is TGTGCCTGGAGTGTTCTCGGGGGCCAGCTGCCCCAGCATTTT. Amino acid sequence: CAWSVLGGQLPQHF.